This T cell receptor beta chain was captured by sequencing in a study of CD8+ T cells in alopecia areata. Isolated RNA was reverse transcribed into cDNA used as the sequencing template. Here immunoSEQ multiplex PCR was the method, and the copy in TCRdb shows in-frame clones only, minus some. The sample holds more than 85,000 clones, 50% to 75% seen once. The treatment was: oral pan-JAK inhibitor, 5-10 mg twice daily. Per the germline V gene, CDR1 is SNHLY and CDR2 is FYNNEI. V lost 3 bases and J 2 bases, leaving 7 bases between the germline ends. The CDR3 has 13 residues. Comments on this clone: Its antigen remains unidentified.

General study results and limits: Scalp samples also yield sequences of resident alphabeta T cells from normal skin.

The input for sequencing was CD8+ T cells sorted from blood, taken at week 4, from a patient treated with tofacitinib. The chain combines TRBV2 with TRBJ1-1; D not resolved. The clonotype comes from a human donor with alopecia areata. CDR3 loop: CASSDRLNTEAFF. The CDR3 DNA reads as TGTGCCAGCAGTGATCGGCTAAACACTGAAGCTTTCTTT.